This is a list of T cell receptor beta chains from one sample in a study of T cell repertoires in cytomegalovirus infection. TCRdb called the reads again in MiXCR, with one record for every CDR3 protein. This table has about 360,000 distinct CDR3 sequences, 15% to 20% appearing once. The sample comprised PBMCs. The receptors stem from a human donor in good health (CMV status not recorded). Some clones in this sample may be carry-over from other donors' samples. CDR3s include the opening cysteine and the closing phenylalanine or tryptophan. A D gene is named only where the DNA matches it firmly. Clone size, where shown, is once, few, many, or a class for clones that have expanded.

TRBJ2-1 TRBV6-2/TRBV6-3 TRBD2 many CASSYSTRSSGSPYNEQFF TGTGCCAGCAGTTACTCTACTCGCTCTAGCGGGAGTCCCTACAATGAGCAGTTCTTC
TRBJ1-2 TRBV12-3/TRBV12-4 . many CASSFRDRLGGYTF TGTGCCAGCAGTTTCCGGGACCGCCTCGGGGGCTACACCTTC
TRBJ1-5 TRBV20-1 TRBD1 . CSARVDRALVGPQHF TGCAGTGCTAGAGTCGACAGGGCCCTTGTGGGGCCCCAGCATTTT
TRBJ2-7 TRBV11-2 . . CASRPTDTAYEQYF TGTGCCAGCAGACCGACAGATACTGCCTACGAGCAGTACTTC
TRBJ1-2 TRBV19 TRBD1 many CASKPPSGGYGYTF TGTGCCAGCAAACCTCCTTCAGGGGGCTATGGCTACACCTTC
TRBJ2-1 TRBV10-2 . many CASSESWNEQFF TGCGCCAGCAGTGAGTCATGGAATGAGCAGTTCTTC
TRBJ2-1 TRBV6-6 . few CASTEPSRSYNEQFF TGTGCCAGCACCGAGCCGAGCCGCTCCTACAATGAGCAGTTCTTC
TRBJ2-3 TRBV15 . many CATSRGGRDTQYF TGTGCCACCAGCAGAGGGGGCAGGGATACGCAGTATTTT
TRBJ1-2 TRBV20-1 . few CSASRTGGYTF TGCAGTGCTAGTAGGACCGGTGGCTACACCTTC
TRBJ1-1 TRBV4-1 . . CASSQGQFATEAFF TGCGCCAGCAGCCAGGGACAATTCGCGACTGAAGCTTTCTTT
TRBJ1-2 TRBV20-1 . . CMPGGARGYGYTF TGCATGCCGGGGGGGGCCCGCGGCTATGGCTACACCTTC
TRBJ1-5 TRBV2 TRBD1 . CASSRTGAGNQPQHF TGTGCCAGCAGTCGGACAGGGGCGGGCAATCAGCCCCAGCATTTT
TRBJ1-2 TRBV28 . few CASSLSTGWGGAYGYTF TGTGCCAGCAGTTTATCTACAGGCTGGGGTGGAGCCTATGGCTACACCTTC
TRBJ2-7 TRBV27 TRBD2 . CASRSLAASYEQYF TGTGCCAGCAGGTCACTAGCGGCCTCCTACGAGCAGTACTTC
TRBJ2-5 TRBV4-2 TRBD2 few CASSQVAGGSETQYF TGTGCCAGCAGCCAGGTAGCGGGGGGGTCAGAGACCCAGTACTTC
TRBJ1-2 TRBV7-2 . many CASSPDTGRGNYGYTF TGTGCCAGCAGCCCCGATACCGGGAGGGGTAACTATGGCTACACCTTC
TRBJ2-5 TRBV7-2 TRBD2 many CASSLTPGLVLETQYF TGTGCCAGCAGCCTGACGCCGGGACTAGTACTAGAGACCCAGTACTTC
TRBJ2-7 TRBV7-8 TRBD1 many CASSPRQGPLREQYF TGTGCCAGCAGCCCTCGACAGGGGCCCTTGAGGGAGCAGTACTTC
TRBJ2-2 TRBV2 . . CASGLRATGELFF TGTGCCAGCGGTCTCAGGGCAACCGGGGAGCTGTTTTTT
TRBJ1-4 TRBV27 . . CASSYSRLEKLFF TGTGCCAGCAGCTATTCTAGATTAGAAAAACTGTTTTTT
TRBJ1-6 TRBV7-8 . many CASSLDGQKNSPLHF TGTGCCAGCAGCTTAGACGGACAGAAGAATTCACCCCTCCACTTT
TRBJ1-3 TRBV9 . . CASSKGDGNTIYF TGTGCCAGCAGCAAAGGGGATGGAAACACCATATATTTT
TRBJ2-7 TRBV7-9 TRBD1 . CASSMDRADEQYF TGTGCCAGCAGCATGGACAGGGCGGACGAGCAGTACTTC
TRBJ2-1 TRBV5-5 . few CASSWFGGRAESSYNEQFF TGTGCCAGCAGCTGGTTTGGGGGTAGAGCGGAGAGCTCCTACAATGAGCAGTTCTTC
TRBJ2-3 TRBV5-4 TRBD2 few CATSSGGATDTQYF TGTGCCACCTCTAGCGGGGGGGCGACAGATACGCAGTATTTT
TRBJ2-5 TRBV7-8 . many CASTWWGEGETQYF TGTGCCAGCACTTGGTGGGGAGAAGGAGAGACCCAGTACTTC
TRBJ2-3 TRBV12-3/TRBV12-4 . few CASRPRDTFTDTQYF TGTGCCAGCAGACCCCGGGACACCTTCACAGATACGCAGTATTTT
TRBJ1-5 TRBV7-2 . many CASSLVVPGGNQPQHF TGTGCCAGCAGCTTAGTAGTTCCCGGTGGGAATCAGCCCCAGCATTTT
TRBJ2-3 TRBV20-1 . . CSARGELRRGLATSTDTQYF TGCAGTGCTAGAGGGGAGTTGCGCCGGGGGCTTGCTACTAGCACAGATACGCAGTATTTT
TRBJ2-2 TRBV12-5 . . CASGLVPGELFF TGTGCTAGTGGTTTGGTTCCCGGGGAGCTGTTTTTT
TRBJ2-1 TRBV12-3/TRBV12-4 . many CASSFQNSNNEQFF TGTGCCAGCAGTTTCCAGAACAGCAACAATGAGCAGTTCTTC
TRBJ2-1 TRBV7-6 . few CASSIDRYNEQFF TGTGCCAGCAGCATAGACAGATACAATGAGCAGTTCTTC
TRBJ1-1 TRBV12-3/TRBV12-4 TRBD1 few CASSSGQGASEAFF TGTGCCAGCAGTTCCGGACAGGGGGCTAGTGAAGCTTTCTTT
TRBJ2-7 TRBV11-2 . . CASSRLVYSRRYEQYF TGTGCCAGCAGCCGCCTGGTTTACAGCCGGAGATACGAGCAGTACTTC
TRBJ2-3 TRBV7-2 TRBD2 once CASSSRGGRARSTDTQYF TGTGCCAGCAGCTCCCGGGGCGGGAGGGCAAGATCTACAGATACGCAGTATTTT
TRBJ2-7 TRBV20-1 . . CSARGRESSYEQYF TGCAGTGCTAGAGGCAGAGAAAGCTCCTACGAGCAGTACTTC
TRBJ2-5 TRBV18 . . CASSPDGGVETQYF TGTGCCAGCTCACCAGATGGCGGGGTAGAGACCCAGTACTTC
TRBJ2-5 TRBV6-1 . many CASSIRGDQETQYF TGTGCCAGCAGTATCAGGGGAGATCAAGAGACCCAGTACTTC
TRBJ1-6 TRBV6-1 TRBD1 few CASAWTGTGLRSPLHF TGTGCCAGCGCGTGGACTGGGACAGGATTACGGTCACCCCTCCACTTT
TRBJ2-3 TRBV7-2 . many CASSLAWGQSDTQYF TGTGCCAGCAGCTTGGCCTGGGGGCAATCAGATACGCAGTATTTT
TRBJ2-3 TRBV14 . . CASSQFSTDTQYF TGTGCCAGCAGTCAATTTAGCACAGATACGCAGTATTTT